This T cell receptor beta chain was retrieved from a study of regulatory T cells in long-lasting Graves disease. General study points: Persistent disease preferred TRBV28, TRBJ1-2 and TRBJ2-5.

This CDR3 is built from 13 residues. Trimming pared 2 bases from V and 7 bases from J, leaving 12 bases between. Germline V lookup: CDR1 MNHEY, CDR2 SVGEGT. This clonotype has only a few counts. Its antigen is unidentified. Investigators prepared the TCR beta libraries by applying iRepertoire HTBI primers and Arm-PCR of CDR3 regions. MiXCR, run by TCRdb on the multiplex PCR reads, gives a single entry per CDR3 protein. This sample has roughly 430,000 distinct CDR3 sequences; around a fifth occur once, and the top ten carry 13% to 15%. As to time point: persistent/refractory GD, antithyroid drugs over 5 years with positive TRAb. Extracted PBMC RNA gave rise to the TCR library. Patients came from an endocrinology department in Xi'an, China. Roughly 9.5-milliliter peripheral blood samples went into EDTA tubes.

The sequences come from peripheral blood mononuclear cells (PBMCs), collected when the disease was refractory, from a patient treated with antithyroid drugs. The chain combines TRBV6-2 or TRBV6-3 with TRBJ2-7, with D possibly TRBD2 on 5 matching bases. The clonotype originates from a female donor with Graves disease. CDR3 sequence: CASSYPVPGEQYF. The CDR3 nucleotides are TGTGCCAGCAGTTACCCCGTCCCGGGAGAGCAGTACTTC.